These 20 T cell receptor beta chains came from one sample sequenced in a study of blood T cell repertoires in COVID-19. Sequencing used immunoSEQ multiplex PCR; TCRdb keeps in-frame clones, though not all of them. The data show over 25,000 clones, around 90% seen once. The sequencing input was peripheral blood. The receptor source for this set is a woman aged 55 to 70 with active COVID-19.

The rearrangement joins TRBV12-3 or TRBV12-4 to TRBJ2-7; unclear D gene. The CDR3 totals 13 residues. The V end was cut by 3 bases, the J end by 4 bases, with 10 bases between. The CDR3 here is CASSFLIRYEQYF. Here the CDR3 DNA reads TGTGCCAGCAGTTTTCTGATTAGATACGAGCAGTACTTC.

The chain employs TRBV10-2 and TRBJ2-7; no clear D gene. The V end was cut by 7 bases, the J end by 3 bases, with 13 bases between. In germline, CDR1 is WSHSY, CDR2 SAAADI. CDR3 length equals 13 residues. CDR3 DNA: TGCGCCAGCATTTCCGGGTACGGCTACGAGCAGTACTTC. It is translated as CASISGYGYEQYF.

CDR3: CASSLVAGADTDTQYF. In DNA form, the CDR3 reads TGTGCCAGCAGCTTAGTTGCGGGAGCTGACACAGATACGCAGTATTTT. The V gene is TRBV7-8, the J gene TRBJ2-3; 7 nucleotides agree with TRBD2. Germline assignment: CDR1 SGHVS and CDR2 FQNEAQ. The CDR3 loop spans 16 amino acids. J was trimmed by 2 bases and V by 1 base; bases with no gene match: 6. The full variable domain, in which reference TRBV7-8 and TRBJ2-3 provide the parts outside the CDR3, is GAGVSQSPRYKVAKRGQDVALRCDPISGHVSLFWYQQALGQGPEFLTYFQNEAQLDKSGLPSDRFFAERPEGSVSTLKIQRTQQEDSAVYLCASSLVAGADTDTQYFGPGTRLTVL.

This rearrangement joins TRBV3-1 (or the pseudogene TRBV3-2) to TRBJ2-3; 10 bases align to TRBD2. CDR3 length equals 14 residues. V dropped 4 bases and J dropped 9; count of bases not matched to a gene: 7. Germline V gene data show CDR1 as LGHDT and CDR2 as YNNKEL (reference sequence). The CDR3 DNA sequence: TGTGCCAGCAGCCCGACCGGGACTAGCGACACGCAGTATTTT. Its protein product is CASSPTGTSDTQYF.

CDR3 in DNA: TGCGCCAGCAGCCATACTAAGGGGGATACGCAGTATTTT. Protein sequence: CASSHTKGDTQYF. V usage is TRBV4-3 and J usage is TRBJ2-3; tentative D call: TRBD1 (5 bases). Trimming stripped 3 bases from V and 6 bases from J, with 10 bases between. This CDR3 region has 13 residues. CDR1 is LGHNA, CDR2 YSLEER, per germline.

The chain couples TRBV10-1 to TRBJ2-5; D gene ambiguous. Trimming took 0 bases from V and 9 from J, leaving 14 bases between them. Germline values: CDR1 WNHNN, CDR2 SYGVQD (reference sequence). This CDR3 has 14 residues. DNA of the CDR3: TGCGCCAGCAGTGAGTCAGGTGGATCGGAGTCCCAGTACTTC. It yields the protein CASSESGGSESQYF.

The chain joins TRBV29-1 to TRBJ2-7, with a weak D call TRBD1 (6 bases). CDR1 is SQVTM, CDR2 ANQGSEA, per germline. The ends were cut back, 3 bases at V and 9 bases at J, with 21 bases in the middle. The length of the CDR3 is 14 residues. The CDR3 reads CSVEAGEYYDGQYF. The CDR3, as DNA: TGCAGCGTTGAGGCAGGGGAATACTACGACGGGCAGTACTTC.

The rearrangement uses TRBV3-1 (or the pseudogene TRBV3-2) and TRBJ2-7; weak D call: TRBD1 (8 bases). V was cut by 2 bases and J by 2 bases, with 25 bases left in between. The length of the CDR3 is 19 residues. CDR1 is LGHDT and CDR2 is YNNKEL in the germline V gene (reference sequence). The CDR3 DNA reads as TGTGCCAGCAGCCAACCGTCGGGGGGCAGGACAGGGAAACCCTACGAGCAGTACTTC. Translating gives CASSQPSGGRTGKPYEQYF.

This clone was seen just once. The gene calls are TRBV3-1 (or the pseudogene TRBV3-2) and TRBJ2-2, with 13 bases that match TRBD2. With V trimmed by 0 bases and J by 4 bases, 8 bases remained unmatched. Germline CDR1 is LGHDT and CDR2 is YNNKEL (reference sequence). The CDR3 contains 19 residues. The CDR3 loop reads CASSQDRRTSGSRTGELFF. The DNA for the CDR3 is TGTGCCAGCAGCCAAGATCGGCGGACTAGCGGGAGTCGCACCGGGGAGCTGTTTTTT.

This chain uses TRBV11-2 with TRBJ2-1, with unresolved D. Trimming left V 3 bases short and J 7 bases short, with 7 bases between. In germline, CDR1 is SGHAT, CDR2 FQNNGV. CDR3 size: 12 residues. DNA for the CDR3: TGTGCCAGCAGCTTGGCAACAAATGAGCAGTTCTTC. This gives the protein CASSLATNEQFF.

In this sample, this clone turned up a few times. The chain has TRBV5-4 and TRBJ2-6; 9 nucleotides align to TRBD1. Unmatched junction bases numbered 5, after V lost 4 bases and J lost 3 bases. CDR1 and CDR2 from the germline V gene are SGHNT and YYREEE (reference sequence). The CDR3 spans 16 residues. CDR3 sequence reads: CASSLDRGFGANVLTF. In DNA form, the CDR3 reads TGTGCCAGCAGCCTCGACAGGGGGTTTGGGGCCAACGTCCTGACTTTC.

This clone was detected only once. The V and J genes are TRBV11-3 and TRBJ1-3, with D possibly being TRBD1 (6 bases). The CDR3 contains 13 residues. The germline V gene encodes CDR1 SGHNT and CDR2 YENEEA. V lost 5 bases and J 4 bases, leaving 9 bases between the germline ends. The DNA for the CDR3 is TGTGCCAGCAGCACGGACAGCGGAAACACCATATATTTT. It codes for CASSTDSGNTIYF. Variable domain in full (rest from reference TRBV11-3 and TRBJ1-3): EAGVVQSPRYKIIEKKQPVAFWCNPISGHNTLYWYLQNLGQGPELLIRYENEEAVDDSQLPKDRFSAERLKGVDSTLKIQPAELGDSAVYLCASSTDSGNTIYFGEGSWLTVV.

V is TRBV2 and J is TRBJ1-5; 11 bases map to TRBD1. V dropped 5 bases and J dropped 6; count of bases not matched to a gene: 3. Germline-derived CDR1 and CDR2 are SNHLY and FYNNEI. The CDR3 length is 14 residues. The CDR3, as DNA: TGTGCCAGCAGTCCGGACAGGGGGCGTCAGCCCCAGCATTTT. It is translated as CASSPDRGRQPQHF.

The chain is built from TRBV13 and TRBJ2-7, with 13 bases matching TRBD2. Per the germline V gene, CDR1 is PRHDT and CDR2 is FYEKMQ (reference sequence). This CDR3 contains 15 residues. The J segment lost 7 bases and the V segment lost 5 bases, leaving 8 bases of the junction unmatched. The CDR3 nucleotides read TGTGCCAGCAGCACCGGGACTAGCGGGGTATCGGAGCAGTACTTC. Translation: CASSTGTSGVSEQYF.

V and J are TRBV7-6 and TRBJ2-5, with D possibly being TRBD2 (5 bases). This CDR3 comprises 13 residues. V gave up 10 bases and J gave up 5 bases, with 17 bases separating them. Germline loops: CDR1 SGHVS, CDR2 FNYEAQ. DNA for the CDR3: TGTGCCACCGAGGACTTGGGTGACGAGACCCAGTACTTC. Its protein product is CATEDLGDETQYF.

CDR3 loop: CASSEVAGELTGELFF. DNA for the CDR3: TGCGCCAGCAGCGAAGTAGCGGGAGAGCTCACCGGGGAGCTGTTTTTT. This chain joins TRBV5-1 and TRBJ2-2, with 9 bases aligning to TRBD2. The CDR3 has 16 amino acids. Germline CDR1 SGHRS, CDR2 YFSETQ. After removal of 4 bases from V and 4 bases from J, the junction contained 8 bases not matched to a gene.

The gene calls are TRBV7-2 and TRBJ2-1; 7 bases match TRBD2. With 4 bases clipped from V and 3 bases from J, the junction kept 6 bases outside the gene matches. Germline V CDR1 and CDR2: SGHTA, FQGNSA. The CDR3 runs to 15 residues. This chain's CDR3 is CASSSWTRDYNEQFF. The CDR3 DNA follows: TGTGCCAGCAGCTCCTGGACTAGGGACTACAATGAGCAGTTCTTC.

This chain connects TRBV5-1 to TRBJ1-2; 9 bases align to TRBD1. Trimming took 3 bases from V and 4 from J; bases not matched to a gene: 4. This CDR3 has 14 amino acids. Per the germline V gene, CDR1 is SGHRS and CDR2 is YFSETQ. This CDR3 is CASSWDREGYGYTF. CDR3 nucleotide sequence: TGCGCCAGCAGCTGGGACAGGGAGGGCTATGGCTACACCTTC.

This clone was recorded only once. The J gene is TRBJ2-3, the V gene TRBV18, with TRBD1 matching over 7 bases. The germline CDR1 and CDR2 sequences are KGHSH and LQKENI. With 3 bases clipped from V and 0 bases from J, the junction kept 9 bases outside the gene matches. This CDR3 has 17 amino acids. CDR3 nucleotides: TGTGCCAGCTCACCCAGGGGGACAGCGTTGAGCACAGATACGCAGTATTTT. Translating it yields CASSPRGTALSTDTQYF.

Here the CDR3 reads CSASGGYLGTGANVLTF. The CDR3 region has the DNA TGCAGTGCTAGTGGCGGGTACCTCGGGACTGGGGCCAACGTCCTGACTTTC. This chain joins TRBV20-1 and TRBJ2-6; tentatively, D is TRBD2 (5 bases). CDR3 length equals 17 residues. CDR1 is DFQATT, CDR2 SNEGSKA, per germline (reference sequence). Trimming left V 3 bases short and J 2 bases short, with 17 bases between.